These 9 T cell receptor beta chains were sequenced from one sample in a study of control samples from healthy donors and cancer patients. Sequencing used immunoSEQ multiplex PCR; TCRdb keeps in-frame clones, though not all of them. Counted here are 160,000 or so clones, 93% occurring once; the ten biggest clones make up over 2%. Sequencing input: blood. The receptor set was obtained from a man aged 50 to 60 in good health.

V and J are TRBV5-1 and TRBJ1-3, with 7 bases fitting TRBD1. The CDR3 length is 15 residues. CDR1 is SGHRS, CDR2 YFSETQ, per germline. V gave up 2 bases and J gave up 3 bases; unmatched junction bases: 5. CDR3 sequence reads: CASSLQGIVGNTIYF. CDR3 bases: TGCGCCAGCAGCTTACAGGGGATAGTTGGAAACACCATATATTTT.

The chain combines TRBV7-6 with TRBJ2-1, with 14 bases fitting TRBD2. V dropped 1 base and J dropped 6; count of bases not matched to a gene: 8. CDR3 length: 18 residues. Germline CDR1 reads SGHVS; CDR2 reads FNYEAQ. The chain's CDR3 is CASSLVPGTSGSGNEQFF. The CDR3 nucleotides read TGTGCCAGCAGCTTAGTCCCCGGGACTAGCGGGAGTGGCAATGAGCAGTTCTTC.

V and J are TRBV24-1 and TRBJ2-2; TRBD1 agrees at 7 bases. The V segment lost 3 bases and the J segment 2 bases; nucleotides outside the gene matches: 5. Germline-derived CDR1 and CDR2 are KGHDR and SFDVKD. The CDR3 loop spans 16 amino acids. In nucleotides, the CDR3 is TGTGCCACCAGTGATAGGACAGGTTCCAACACCGGGGAGCTGTTTTTT. Amino acids: CATSDRTGSNTGELFF.

The chain uses TRBV27 and TRBJ1-3; D is uncertain. The V gene lost 3 bases and the J gene lost 0 bases, with 15 bases spanning the gap. The CDR3 is 17 residues long. The germline V gene encodes CDR1 MNHEY and CDR2 SMNVEV (reference sequence). The CDR3 DNA reads TGTGCCAGCAGTTTGCGCCCGGATGCCGGCTCTGGAAACACCATATATTTT. Translated: CASSLRPDAGSGNTIYF.

CDR3 nucleotide sequence: TGTGCCAGCAGCTTATTGGGTGCGGGGGGTCAGCCCCAGCATTTT. It encodes CASSLLGAGGQPQHF. V is TRBV7-2 and J is TRBJ1-5, with D possibly TRBD1 on 5 matching bases. Germline lookup yields CDR1 SGHTA and CDR2 FQGNSA. This CDR3 has 15 amino acids. Trimming left V 2 bases short and J 6 bases short, with 14 bases between.

The chain employs TRBV7-9 and TRBJ2-7; possibly TRBD2 for D (6 bases). Per the germline V gene, CDR1 is SEHNR and CDR2 is FQNEAQ (reference sequence). Between the trimmed V and J ends, which lost 8 bases and 4 bases, there was a span of 18 bases. The CDR3 covers 14 residues. The CDR3 sequence: CASATGVSAYEQYF. The CDR3 nucleotides are TGTGCCAGCGCAACGGGAGTCTCAGCTTACGAGCAGTACTTC.

The chain joins TRBV15 to TRBJ2-3; weak D call: TRBD2 (5 bases). V lost 4 bases and J 5 bases, leaving 19 bases between the germline ends. The CDR3 length is 16 residues. CDR1 LNHNV and CDR2 YYDKDF come from the germline V gene (reference sequence). CDR3: CATSTRGLGIRDTQYF. CDR3 sequence (DNA): TGTGCCACCAGCACGAGAGGGCTGGGCATAAGAGATACGCAGTATTTT.

The V and J genes are TRBV28 and TRBJ1-2; D not resolved. This CDR3 has 15 amino acids. CDR1 MDHEN and CDR2 SYDVKM come from the germline V gene. Trimming removed 6 bases at V and 3 bases at J, with 17 bases between. This CDR3 reads CASRNYPQDYYGYTF. As DNA, the CDR3 is TGTGCCAGCAGGAATTACCCCCAGGATTACTATGGCTACACCTTC.

This chain connects TRBV29-1 to TRBJ2-2, with D tentatively TRBD1 or TRBD2 (6 bases each). V lost 2 bases to trimming and J lost 6 bases, with 13 bases between them. Germline assignment: CDR1 SQVTM and CDR2 ANQGSEA. This CDR3 contains 14 residues. The CDR3 sequence is CSVERRDKSGELFF. CDR3 sequence (DNA): TGCAGCGTTGAACGGCGGGACAAATCCGGGGAGCTGTTTTTT.